The clone carrying this T cell receptor (beta chain) was recorded a few times. Its antigen is not identified. The CDR3 loop spans 13 amino acids. The germline gives CDR1 MNHEY, CDR2 SMNVEV (reference sequence). The V gene end was trimmed by 5 bases and the J gene end by 8 bases; junction bases not matched to a gene: 6. The sample originates from a study of T-cell reconstitution after alpha-beta-depleted transplantation in children. General study points: By about two months after transplant, alpha-beta T cells reportedly arose from several hundred graft clones that had expanded.

Preparation of the TCRbeta library involved a method that used unique molecular identifiers. A single record per CDR3 protein comes from TCRdb applying MiXCR to the PCR reads. The sample has around 230,000 distinct CDR3 sequences; about 15% are singletons. The specimen comprised PBMCs, mostly from graft donor cells, sampled 360 days after TCRalphabeta/CD19-depleted stem cell transplant. This chain links TRBV27 with TRBJ1-1; TRBD1 agrees at 9 bases. The origin of this receptor is a male patient aged 2 to 9 who had a stem cell transplant for acute lymphoblastic leukemia, so the T cells may come from the graft donor. The CDR3: CASSRGQGREAFF. The CDR3 bases are TGTGCCAGCAGTAGAGGACAGGGGCGAGAAGCTTTCTTT.